The rows below give T cell receptor beta chains drawn from one sample of a study of CD8 T cells in ankylosing spondylitis. In TCRdb, the 5' RACE reads were re-called with MiXCR into one record per CDR3 protein. The sample lists about 540,000 distinct CDR3 sequences; roughly 13% were seen once. The sequenced sample was blood, either unsorted or a sorted T cell fraction (not recorded which). These receptors were collected from a male donor with ankylosing spondylitis. Each CDR3 is given with its conserved first and last residue. D genes are given only for firm matches. For some rows the clone size is stated as once, few or many, or as a class when expanded; others skip it.

d_gene	abundance	v_gene	j_gene	CDR3aa	CDR3nt
-	many	TRBV5-1	TRBJ2-2	CASSLGLMNTGELFF	TGCGCCAGCAGCTTGGGGCTGATGAACACCGGGGAGCTGTTTTTT
TRBD2	-	TRBV5-1	TRBJ2-1	CASSLGLAGGQFF	TGCGCCAGCAGCTTGGGTCTAGCGGGTGGGCAGTTCTTC
-	-	TRBV4-1	TRBJ1-5	CASRPGWGSNQPQHF	TGCGCCAGCAGGCCAGGGTGGGGAAGCAATCAGCCCCAGCATTTT
TRBD1	-	TRBV20-1	TRBJ1-5	CSARDTDRAGQPQHF	TGCAGTGCTAGAGATACTGACAGGGCAGGTCAGCCCCAGCATTTT
-	-	TRBV3-1	TRBJ2-2	CASSLADGELFF	TGTGCCAGCAGCCTAGCCGACGGGGAGCTGTTTTTT
-	few	TRBV27	TRBJ1-6	CASSLRSGVNSPLHF	TGTGCCAGCAGTTTGAGGTCTGGGGTTAATTCACCCCTCCACTTT
-	-	TRBV10-1	TRBJ2-7	CASSENVGEYEQYF	TGCGCCAGCAGTGAGAATGTTGGCGAATACGAGCAGTACTTC
-	many	TRBV5-1	TRBJ2-7	CASSSPSGEQYF	TGCGCCAGCAGTTCGCCCTCGGGGGAGCAGTACTTC
TRBD2	many	TRBV12-3/TRBV12-4	TRBJ2-1	CASSPPAGYNEQFF	TGTGCCAGCAGTCCACCAGCGGGGTACAATGAGCAGTTCTTC
-	few	TRBV10-3	TRBJ2-2	CAISESLNRAHHTGELFF	TGTGCCATCAGTGAGTCGTTGAACAGGGCCCATCACACCGGGGAGCTGTTTTTT
-	many	TRBV7-2	TRBJ1-1	CASSYTGVEAFF	TGTGCCAGCAGCTACACAGGTGTTGAAGCTTTCTTT
-	-	TRBV20-1	TRBJ2-1	CSARVVSYYNEQFF	TGCAGTGCTAGAGTCGTCTCGTATTACAATGAGCAGTTCTTC
-	few	TRBV12-3/TRBV12-4	TRBJ1-2	CASSFMGYGYTF	TGTGCCAGCAGTTTTATGGGCTATGGCTACACCTTC
-	few	TRBV1	TRBJ2-7	CTSSQVDRVPLGYEQYF	TGCACCAGCAGCCAGGTGGACCGAGTCCCCCTCGGGTACGAGCAGTACTTC
-	-	TRBV5-1	TRBJ1-1	CASSLEGGDRSAFF	TGCGCCAGCAGCTTGGAGGGAGGAGACAGAAGCGCTTTCTTT
-	few	TRBV20-1	TRBJ1-1	CSASLDRSFATEAFF	TGCAGTGCTAGTCTGGACAGATCCTTCGCCACTGAAGCTTTCTTT
TRBD2	-	TRBV5-6	TRBJ2-1	CASSLEVLADSYNEQFF	TGTGCCAGCAGCTTGGAGGTGCTAGCGGACTCATACAATGAGCAGTTCTTC
-	many	TRBV12-3/TRBV12-4	TRBJ2-1	CASSPSGAPMDEQFF	TGTGCCAGCAGTCCCTCCGGGGCTCCTATGGATGAGCAGTTCTTC
-	many	TRBV20-1	TRBJ2-3	CSAAQGDTQYF	TGCAGTGCTGCCCAGGGGGATACGCAGTATTTT
-	few	TRBV5-1	TRBJ2-2	CASSRRLGGYTGELFF	TGCGCCAGCAGCAGGAGGCTAGGGGGTTACACCGGGGAGCTGTTTTTT
TRBD2	-	TRBV25-1	TRBJ2-3	CASSPHLAGPTDTQYF	TGTGCCAGCAGTCCCCATTTAGCGGGACCCACAGATACGCAGTATTTT
-	many	TRBV5-6	TRBJ1-2	CASSPGRRSGYTF	TGTGCCAGCAGCCCGGGACGGAGATCTGGCTACACCTTC
-	many	TRBV10-3	TRBJ1-3	CAISDSKGTDSGNTIYF	TGTGCCATCAGTGACTCGAAGGGAACCGACTCTGGAAACACCATATATTTT
TRBD2	many	TRBV2	TRBJ2-3	CTSGTSTDTQYF	TGTACTAGCGGGACTAGCACAGATACGCAGTATTTT
-	-	TRBV30	TRBJ2-2	CACSVVTGELFF	TGTGCCTGCAGTGTCGTCACCGGGGAGCTGTTTTTT
-	-	TRBV5-1	TRBJ2-2	CASSWRRAQGITGELFF	TGCGCCAGCAGCTGGCGGAGGGCCCAGGGAATAACCGGGGAGCTGTTTTTT
-	few	TRBV3-1	TRBJ2-5	CASSQGPSSETQYF	TGTGCCAGCAGCCAAGGGCCTAGCTCGGAGACCCAGTACTTC
-	few	TRBV20-1	TRBJ2-2	CSARDQGHAGELFF	TGCAGTGCTAGAGATCAGGGGCACGCCGGGGAGCTGTTTTTT
-	-	TRBV7-8	TRBJ1-5	CASSLGDIARSNQPQHF	TGTGCCAGCAGCTTAGGGGACATCGCTCGTAGCAATCAGCCCCAGCATTTT
-	-	TRBV5-1	TRBJ1-1	CASSLVSVGGEAFF	TGCGCCAGCAGCTTGGTCTCGGTGGGGGGTGAAGCTTTCTTT
TRBD2	few	TRBV27	TRBJ2-1	CASSPTSGIGQFF	TGTGCCAGCAGTCCGACTAGCGGGATCGGGCAGTTCTTC
TRBD1	few	TRBV2	TRBJ1-1	CASQTGQGTEAFF	TGTGCCAGTCAAACTGGACAGGGGACTGAAGCTTTCTTT
-	-	TRBV5-6	TRBJ1-5	CASSRGTGRKNQPQHF	TGTGCCAGCAGCAGGGGGACGGGACGAAAAAATCAGCCCCAGCATTTT
-	few	TRBV13	TRBJ1-2	CASSLGATPYGYTF	TGTGCCAGCAGCTTAGGAGCCACCCCCTATGGCTACACCTTC
-	-	TRBV11-2	TRBJ1-1	CASSLEFGTEAFF	TGTGCCAGCAGCTTAGAGTTTGGCACTGAAGCTTTCTTT